These 15 T cell receptor beta chains were sequenced from one sample in a study of beta chain features in type 1 diabetes. Points from the study as a whole: Type 1 diabetes patients had moderately but significantly shorter TCRB CDR3s in all four CD4+ subsets.

What was sequenced were expressed TCRB transcripts, since all of the isolated RNA had been reverse transcribed. Data came from immunoSEQ multiplex PCR; TCRdb stores just in-frame clones and leaves some out. Of 550,000 to 850,000 clones listed, 13% are singletons. For these TCRs, the target antigens are not known. Material: naive CD4+ T cells from blood. The source is a man aged 18 to 30 with type 1 diabetes.

The chain carries TRBV30 and TRBJ1-2; D gene unclear. The V gene's germline CDR1 is GTSNPN and CDR2 SVGIG (reference sequence). The CDR3 is made up of 12 amino acids. The germline V and J ends were trimmed by 1 base and 2 bases, with 5 bases remaining between them. For the CDR3, the DNA is TGTGCCTGGAGTGAAAAGAACTATGGCTACACCTTC. This sequence encodes CAWSEKNYGYTF.

V usage is TRBV30 and J usage is TRBJ1-2; a weak D match, TRBD1 (5 bases). Germline values: CDR1 GTSNPN, CDR2 SVGIG (reference sequence). CDR3 length: 12 amino acids. V gave up 2 bases and J gave up 4 bases, with 8 bases separating them. The CDR3 loop is CAWSNQGYGYTF. The CDR3 DNA is TGTGCCTGGAGTAACCAGGGCTATGGCTACACCTTC.

There are a few counts of this clone. This chain joins TRBV6-6 and TRBJ2-7; D is perhaps TRBD1 (6 bases). The CDR3 contains 13 residues. The germline V gene encodes CDR1 MNHNY and CDR2 SVGAGI (reference sequence). The V and J ends lost 5 bases and 2 bases respectively, with 10 bases between them. CDR3 sequence: CASSRQDPYEQYF. The DNA for the CDR3 is TGTGCCAGCAGTCGACAGGATCCCTACGAGCAGTACTTC.

The chain employs TRBV19 and TRBJ2-5; D is ambiguous. Germline values: CDR1 LNHDA, CDR2 SQIVND (reference sequence). The CDR3 has 16 amino acids. With 3 bases removed from V and 2 bases from J, the gap between germline ends came to 16 bases. This chain's CDR3 is CASSMDPYGPQETQYF. The CDR3, as DNA: TGTGCCAGTAGTATGGATCCGTATGGGCCTCAAGAGACCCAGTACTTC.

Only a few counts were recorded for this clone. The limits of the CDR3 on the DNA are not certain, so only TCRdb's listed CDR3 is given. This rearrangement joins TRBV5-6 to TRBJ1-1. Germline loops: CDR1 SGHDT, CDR2 YYEEEE. The CDR3 length is 13 residues, termini included. CDR3 region: CASSFGAGAAAFF.

This chain connects TRBV5-1 to TRBJ1-4, with 8 bases fitting TRBD1. The CDR3 consists of 14 residues. After removal of 4 bases from V and 7 bases from J, the junction contained 6 bases not matched to a gene. Germline V gene lookup returns CDR1 SGHRS and CDR2 YFSETQ. As DNA, the CDR3 is TGCGCCAGCAGCCTGGACAGGGAAGGTGAAAAACTGTTTTTT. Translating it yields CASSLDREGEKLFF.

In its sample, this clone was seen a few times. The rearrangement uses TRBV6-5 and TRBJ1-4; D unclear. The ends were cut back, 4 bases at V and 7 bases at J, with 13 bases in the middle. From germline, CDR1 is MNHEY and CDR2 SVGAGI. The CDR3 spans 14 residues. CDR3 bases: TGTGCCAGCAGTTTGACCGCGCACAGTGAAAAACTGTTTTTT. This codes for CASSLTAHSEKLFF.

This clone was detected a few times. V and J are TRBV18 and TRBJ1-4; D possibly corresponds to TRBD1 (5 bases). The CDR3 has 16 amino acids. Trimming took 3 bases from V and 4 from J, leaving 15 bases between them. Germline assignment: CDR1 KGHSH and CDR2 LQKENI. The CDR3 loop is CASSPQRQGNNEKLFF. CDR3 coding DNA: TGTGCCAGCTCACCCCAGAGGCAGGGAAATAATGAAAAACTGTTTTTT.

The rearrangement uses TRBV7-2 and TRBJ1-1; D ambiguous. The CDR3 runs 14 residues. V was shortened by 1 base and J by 1 base, with 7 bases between the two germline ends. Germline CDR1 SGHTA, CDR2 FQGNSA. CDR3 in amino acids: CASSLVSANTEAFF. In DNA, the CDR3 is TGTGCCAGCAGCTTAGTTTCAGCGAACACTGAAGCTTTCTTT.

The chain is built from TRBV10-3 and TRBJ1-6; 9 bases line up with TRBD1. Germline V gives CDR1 ENHRY, CDR2 SYGVKD. This CDR3 is built from 14 residues. The V segment lost 6 bases and the J segment 8 bases; nucleotides outside the gene matches: 5. The CDR3: CAISGQGLDSPLHF. The CDR3 DNA sequence: TGTGCCATCAGCGGACAGGGGTTGGATTCACCCCTCCACTTT.

The rearrangement links TRBV6-5 to TRBJ2-7, with 10 bases aligning to TRBD1. V shed 6 bases, J shed 2 bases, and the junction held 4 bases outside the gene matches. Germline assignment: CDR1 MNHEY and CDR2 SVGAGI. The CDR3 totals 14 residues. CDR3 DNA sequence: TGTGCCAGCAGCCTCGGACAGGGGGCCTACGAGCAGTACTTC. Its protein product is CASSLGQGAYEQYF.

This clone was observed a few times. V and J are TRBV25-1 and TRBJ1-2; D not resolved. The CDR3 runs 15 residues. CDR1 MGHDK and CDR2 SYGVNS come from the germline V gene. V lost 3 bases, J lost 0 bases, and 11 bases lay in between. The chain's CDR3 is CASSDRRAANYGYTF. The DNA of the CDR3 is TGTGCCAGCAGTGACCGACGGGCCGCTAACTATGGCTACACCTTC.

J is TRBJ1-6 and V is TRBV9; 12 nucleotides agree with TRBD1. Looked up from germline, CDR1 is SGDLS and CDR2 is YYNGEE. The CDR3 has 16 amino acids. Germline trimming cut 4 bases from V and 9 bases from J; bases unmatched to any gene: 8. CDR3 in amino acids: CASSIQPGQGASPLHF. CDR3 coding DNA: TGTGCCAGCAGCATACAACCGGGACAGGGGGCTTCACCCCTCCACTTT.

This clone was detected a few times. V is TRBV5-1 and J is TRBJ2-4; D is undetermined. The CDR3 length is 15 residues. The V end lost 1 base, the J end lost 1 base, and 9 bases lay between the germline ends. The V gene's germline CDR1 is SGHRS and CDR2 YFSETQ. The CDR3 here is CASSLSGSAKNIQYF. Here the CDR3 DNA reads TGCGCCAGCAGCTTGTCTGGTAGCGCCAAAAACATTCAGTACTTC.

This clone was found a few times. This chain uses TRBV6-1 with TRBJ2-7; 10 bases fit TRBD1. Trimming took 8 bases from V and 5 from J; bases not matched to a gene: 9. The CDR3 loop spans 14 amino acids. Germline values: CDR1 MNHNS, CDR2 SASEGT. The CDR3 region is CASPPGTGDHEQYF. Here the CDR3 DNA reads TGTGCCAGCCCTCCCGGGACAGGGGACCACGAGCAGTACTTC.